This TCR beta chain was recorded in a study of blood T cell repertoires in COVID-19. Participants' reported clinical history set cohort assignment. Those designated as exposed participants met a COVID-19 case within 2 weeks before study entry. The CDR3 is 15 amino acids. J was trimmed by 0 bases and V by 4 bases; bases with no gene match: 2. Germline lookup yields CDR1 LGHDT and CDR2 YNNKEL (reference sequence). Profiled with immunoSEQ multiplex PCR; TCRdb holds only in-frame clones, not every one. The top ten clones hold around 3.9% of a sample with 300,000 to 400,000 clones, approximately 90% of them seen once.

The rearrangement uses TRBV3-1 (or the pseudogene TRBV3-2) and TRBJ2-3; 9 positions agree with TRBD2. What was sequenced was PBMCs or T cells enriched from blood (not recorded which). This receptor was obtained from a woman in her 30s who had been exposed to COVID-19. CDR3 protein: CASSPSGVSTDTQYF. The CDR3 DNA follows: TGTGCCAGCAGCCCTAGCGGGGTCAGCACAGATACGCAGTATTTT.